This entry lists 27 T cell receptor beta chains sequenced from one sample in a study of blood T cell repertoires in COVID-19 (dated by TCRdb to 2019 to 2021). Library creation used the immunoSEQ multiplex PCR assay. TCRdb's version of the immuneACCESS table is confined to in-frame rearrangements and falls short of the full clone set. An unresolved V gene accounts for under half of the shortfall where checked; the remainder is of unknown origin. This sample gives fewer than 250,000 clones in total; approximately 82% of them show up just once. Of the sample, under 3% falls within the top ten clones. Sequencing input: peripheral blood. Receptor source: a woman aged 70-85 years with active or convalescent COVID-19.

Worth noting for this clone: Within the sample, other DNA sequences also encode this same CDR3. The CDR3 DNA is TGCGCCAGCAGCCCCGGACTAGCGGGAAGCTACGAGCAGTACTTC. Its translation: CASSPGLAGSYEQYF. The chain is built from TRBV4-1 and TRBJ2-7, with 12 positions matching TRBD2. This CDR3 has 15 amino acids. V lost 4 bases and J lost 3; bases outside the gene matches: 4. Germline CDR1 is MGHRA and CDR2 is YSYEKL.

The genes are TRBV3-1 (or the pseudogene TRBV3-2) and TRBJ2-5; weak D call: TRBD1 (5 bases). Germline V gives CDR1 LGHDT, CDR2 YNNKEL (reference sequence). CDR3 length: 16 amino acids. Trimming left V 0 bases short and J 2 bases short, with 13 bases between. The CDR3 DNA reads TGTGCCAGCAGCCAAGAAGACAGTAGTCTTCAAGAGACCCAGTACTTC. This translates into CASSQEDSSLQETQYF.

This chain joins TRBV27 and TRBJ1-4; 7 nucleotides align to TRBD1. CDR3 length equals 14 residues. V shed 8 bases, J shed 8 bases, and the junction held 11 bases outside the gene matches. Germline CDR1 MNHEY, CDR2 SMNVEV (reference sequence). For the CDR3, the DNA is TGTGCCAGCGCATTACCAGGACAGGTGGAAAAACTGTTTTTT. Translation gives CASALPGQVEKLFF.

The J gene is TRBJ1-2, the V gene TRBV19; maybe TRBD1 (5 bases). Germline V lookup: CDR1 LNHDA, CDR2 SQIVND (reference sequence). This CDR3 has 13 amino acids. V lost 6 bases and J 1 base, leaving 9 bases between the germline ends. The CDR3 sequence is CASSRQHNYGYTF. The CDR3 DNA reads as TGTGCCAGTAGCCGACAGCATAACTATGGCTACACCTTC.

The genes are TRBV5-6 and TRBJ2-7; D is perhaps TRBD1 (5 bases). Trimming stripped 0 bases from V and 6 bases from J, with 19 bases between. The CDR3 has 16 amino acids. Germline V lookup: CDR1 SGHDT, CDR2 YYEEEE. This chain's CDR3 is CASSLVGALESVEQYF. The DNA of the CDR3 is TGTGCCAGCAGCTTGGTAGGGGCCCTGGAGTCGGTCGAGCAGTACTTC.

This chain links TRBV5-1 with TRBJ1-1, with TRBD1 matching over 9 bases. The V segment lost 4 bases and the J segment 4 bases; nucleotides outside the gene matches: 8. Germline values: CDR1 SGHRS, CDR2 YFSETQ. The CDR3 contains 15 residues. CDR3 region: CASSPNRDRATEAFF. Here the CDR3 DNA reads TGCGCCAGCAGCCCAAACCGGGACAGGGCCACTGAAGCTTTCTTT.

This sequence joins TRBV23-1 and TRBJ2-7; the match to TRBD2 covers 11 bases. TRBV23-1 is an open reading frame whose function is uncertain. Germline trimming cut 0 bases from V and 6 bases from J; bases unmatched to any gene: 16. The CDR3 consists of 19 residues. CDR3 region: CASSQSHNFGTSGSCEQYF. The CDR3 region has the DNA TGCGCCAGCAGTCAATCTCATAATTTTGGGACTAGCGGCTCGTGCGAGCAGTACTTC.

The V and J genes are TRBV19 and TRBJ2-2; 8 bases line up with TRBD1. This CDR3 is 15 amino acids long. Trimming cost V 5 bases and J 4 bases; bases outside gene matches: 6. Germline assignment: CDR1 LNHDA and CDR2 SQIVND (reference sequence). CDR3 residues: CASSPTDRATGELFF. CDR3 in DNA: TGTGCCAGTAGTCCCACGGACAGGGCCACCGGGGAGCTGTTTTTT.

The CDR3 loop reads CASSYRDRGRTDTQYF. CDR3 nucleotides: TGTGCCAGCAGTTACAGGGACAGGGGAAGGACAGATACGCAGTATTTT. This chain joins TRBV6-2 or TRBV6-3 and TRBJ2-3; 10 bases are shared with TRBD1. Trimming removed 2 bases from V and 3 bases from J; junction bases left unmatched: 5. Germline loops: CDR1 MNHEY, CDR2 SVGEGT. The CDR3 extends over 16 amino acids.

V gene TRBV5-1 combines with J gene TRBJ2-7, with 9 bases that match TRBD2. V trimming: 5 bases; J trimming: 2 bases; junction bases outside the gene matches: 11. The germline gives CDR1 SGHRS, CDR2 YFSETQ. This CDR3 is built from 16 residues. DNA of the CDR3: TGCGCCAGCAGGCCTTCTAGCGGGGAAGCTACCTACGAGCAGTACTTC. It encodes CASRPSSGEATYEQYF.

The chain combines TRBV7-9 with TRBJ2-3, with D possibly TRBD2 on 6 matching bases. Germline CDR1 is SEHNR and CDR2 is FQNEAQ (reference sequence). CDR3 length equals 16 residues. Between the trimmed V and J ends, which lost 0 bases and 4 bases, there was a span of 14 bases. The CDR3 DNA reads TGTGCCAGCAGCTTAGCAGCGGCGGGGTATGCAGATACGCAGTATTTT. Its translation: CASSLAAAGYADTQYF.

There are a few counts of this clone. J is TRBJ1-3 and V is TRBV7-2; D perhaps matches TRBD1 (5 bases). CDR3 length: 15 amino acids. V dropped 4 bases and J dropped 4 bases, with 14 bases sitting between them. Germline CDR1 SGHTA, CDR2 FQGNSA. Here the CDR3 reads CASSWITGPGNTIYF. CDR3 nucleotide sequence: TGTGCCAGCAGCTGGATCACAGGCCCAGGAAACACCATATATTTT.

The CDR3 DNA is TGTGCCAGCAGCTTTGGGCTAGCCACAGATACGCAGTATTTT. Translation: CASSFGLATDTQYF. The chain couples TRBV11-3 to TRBJ2-3; D perhaps matches TRBD2 (5 bases). The CDR3 sequence is 14 residues long. V lost 3 bases to trimming and J lost 2 bases, with 9 bases between them. Per germline, CDR1 SGHNT and CDR2 YENEEA. The whole variable domain, filled in from reference TRBV11-3 and TRBJ2-3, reads EAGVVQSPRYKIIEKKQPVAFWCNPISGHNTLYWYLQNLGQGPELLIRYENEEAVDDSQLPKDRFSAERLKGVDSTLKIQPAELGDSAVYLCASSFGLATDTQYFGPGTRLTVL.

The rearrangement uses TRBV5-1 and TRBJ1-2; 8 nucleotides line up with TRBD1. V lost 4 bases and J lost 8; bases outside the gene matches: 7. The CDR3 has 13 residues. Germline values: CDR1 SGHRS, CDR2 YFSETQ. The CDR3 DNA follows: TGCGCCAGCAGCCTCCAGCAGGGGGCGGGCTACACCTTC. This translates into CASSLQQGAGYTF. The complete variable domain, with remaining parts taken from reference TRBV5-1 and TRBJ1-2, reads KAGVTQTPRYLIKTRGQQVTLSCSPISGHRSVSWYQQTPGQGLQFLFEYFSETQRNKGNFPGRFSGRQFSNSRSEMNVSTLELGDSALYLCASSLQQGAGYTFGSGTRLTVV.

V and J are TRBV5-1 and TRBJ2-7; 7 bases align to TRBD2. The junction had 3 bases not matched to a gene; V was cut back by 1 base and J by 5 bases. CDR1 and CDR2 from the germline V gene are SGHRS and YFSETQ. CDR3 length equals 13 residues. The CDR3 DNA is TGCGCCAGCAGCTTGCCCAGCGGGGACGAGCAGTACTTC. It is translated as CASSLPSGDEQYF.

The genes are TRBV9 and TRBJ1-2; 7 positions match TRBD1. The CDR3 runs to 13 residues. V lost 4 bases and J lost 2; bases outside the gene matches: 2. Germline V gene sequence: CDR1 SGDLS, CDR2 YYNGEE. The CDR3 here is CASSLDRNYGYTF. In DNA, the CDR3 is TGTGCCAGCAGCCTGGACAGGAACTATGGCTACACCTTC.

The genes are TRBV28 and TRBJ2-2; 7 bases align to TRBD2. From germline, CDR1 is MDHEN and CDR2 SYDVKM. Germline trimming cut 6 bases from V and 9 bases from J; bases unmatched to any gene: 10. This CDR3 has 14 residues. CDR3 sequence: CASSRTGGWRELFF. The DNA for the CDR3 is TGTGCCAGCAGCCGTACGGGGGGATGGCGGGAGCTGTTTTTT. The full variable domain, in which reference TRBV28 and TRBJ2-2 provide the parts outside the CDR3, is DVKVTQSSRYLVKRTGEKVFLECVQDMDHENMFWYRQDPGLGLRLIYFSYDVKMKEKGDIPEGYSVSREKKERFSLILESASTNQTSMYLCASSRTGGWRELFFGEGSRLTVL.

This clone was seen a few times. The V gene is TRBV6-2 or TRBV6-3, the J gene TRBJ1-1; tentatively, D is TRBD1 (6 bases). The germline V gene encodes CDR1 MNHEY and CDR2 SVGEGT. CDR3 size: 14 residues. Trimming took 6 bases from V and 1 from J, leaving 12 bases between them. DNA of the CDR3: TGTGCCAGCAGCCGCCCGACAGGGAACACTGAAGCTTTCTTT. Amino acids: CASSRPTGNTEAFF.

The chain recombines TRBV6-5 with TRBJ1-1; 9 positions match TRBD1. Losses at the gene ends were 5 bases for V and 3 bases for J; bases not matched to a gene: 7. Germline lookup yields CDR1 MNHEY and CDR2 SVGAGI. The CDR3 runs 15 residues. The CDR3: CASSRQTGGDTEAFF. In DNA form, the CDR3 reads TGTGCCAGCAGTCGCCAGACAGGGGGGGACACTGAAGCTTTCTTT.

The rearrangement links TRBV27 to TRBJ2-7, with 8 bases identical to TRBD1. CDR3 length: 13 amino acids. Germline V CDR1 and CDR2: MNHEY, SMNVEV (reference sequence). With V trimmed by 3 bases and J by 8 bases, 6 bases remained unmatched. The CDR3 protein is CASSLARGRQQYF. CDR3 sequence (DNA): TGTGCCAGCAGTTTGGCCAGGGGGCGCCAGCAGTACTTC.

This chain connects TRBV5-1 to TRBJ2-2, with TRBD1 identical over 7 bases. The germline V gene encodes CDR1 SGHRS and CDR2 YFSETQ. This CDR3 is 15 amino acids long. The junction had 4 bases not matched to a gene; V was cut back by 1 base and J by 4 bases. The CDR3 is CASSLNTGVTGELFF. DNA for the CDR3: TGCGCCAGCAGCTTGAATACAGGGGTCACCGGGGAGCTGTTTTTT.

The J gene is TRBJ1-2, the V gene TRBV10-1; D unclear. The CDR3 loop spans 13 amino acids. Looked up from germline, CDR1 is WNHNN and CDR2 is SYGVQD (reference sequence). V was cut by 7 bases and J by 5 bases, with 14 bases left in between. CDR3 loop: CASTYRGGYGYTF. CDR3 in DNA: TGCGCCAGCACTTACCGGGGAGGGTATGGCTACACCTTC.

The CDR3 DNA sequence: TGCGCCAGCAGCTTGGGGACTAGCGGGGATTCCTACGAGCAGTACTTC. It codes for CASSLGTSGDSYEQYF. This rearrangement joins TRBV5-1 to TRBJ2-7, with TRBD2 matching 12 bases. Losses at the gene ends were 0 bases for V and 1 base for J; bases not matched to a gene: 2. Germline CDR1 SGHRS, CDR2 YFSETQ. This CDR3 has 16 residues.

This chain connects TRBV2 to TRBJ1-4, with D uncertain. This CDR3 comprises 13 residues. CDR1 is SNHLY, CDR2 FYNNEI, per germline. The V end was cut by 8 bases, the J end by 3 bases, with 10 bases between. This CDR3 is CASFDWPNEKLFF. The CDR3, as DNA: TGTGCCAGCTTTGATTGGCCTAATGAAAAACTGTTTTTT.

The chain recombines TRBV5-1 with TRBJ2-5, with 7 bases fitting TRBD1. With V trimmed by 0 bases and J by 2 bases, 16 bases remained unmatched. CDR1 is SGHRS and CDR2 is YFSETQ in the germline V gene. This CDR3 region has 19 residues. The CDR3: CASSLAQRGRNDQQETQYF. For the CDR3, the DNA is TGCGCCAGCAGCTTGGCCCAGAGGGGGCGTAACGATCAACAAGAGACCCAGTACTTC.

The chain recombines TRBV3-1 (or the pseudogene TRBV3-2) with TRBJ2-1; maybe TRBD1 (7 bases). V lost 4 bases, J lost 3 bases, and 10 bases lay in between. The germline V gene encodes CDR1 LGHDT and CDR2 YNNKEL (reference sequence). The CDR3 totals 14 residues. This CDR3 reads CASSLQGGYNEQFF. CDR3 in DNA: TGTGCCAGCAGCCTCCAGGGGGGCTACAATGAGCAGTTCTTC.

This rearrangement joins TRBV5-1 to TRBJ2-1; D remains unclear. The CDR3 is 13 residues long. V lost 0 bases and J 8 bases, leaving 9 bases between the germline ends. Germline V gene sequence: CDR1 SGHRS, CDR2 YFSETQ. The CDR3 loop is CASSLAVEDEQFF. The CDR3, as DNA: TGCGCCAGCAGCTTGGCCGTAGAGGATGAGCAGTTCTTC.